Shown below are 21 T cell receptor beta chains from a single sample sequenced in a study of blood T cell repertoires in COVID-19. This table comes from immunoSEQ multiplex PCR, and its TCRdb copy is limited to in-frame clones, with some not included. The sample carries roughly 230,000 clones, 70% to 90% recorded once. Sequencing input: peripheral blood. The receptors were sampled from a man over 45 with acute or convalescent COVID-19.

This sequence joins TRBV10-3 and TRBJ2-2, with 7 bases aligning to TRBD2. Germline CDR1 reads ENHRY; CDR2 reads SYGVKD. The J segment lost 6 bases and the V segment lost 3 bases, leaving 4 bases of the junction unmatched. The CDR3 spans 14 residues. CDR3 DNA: TGTGCCATCAGTGAACGGGCGGGGGCCGGGGAGCTGTTTTTT. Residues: CAISERAGAGELFF.

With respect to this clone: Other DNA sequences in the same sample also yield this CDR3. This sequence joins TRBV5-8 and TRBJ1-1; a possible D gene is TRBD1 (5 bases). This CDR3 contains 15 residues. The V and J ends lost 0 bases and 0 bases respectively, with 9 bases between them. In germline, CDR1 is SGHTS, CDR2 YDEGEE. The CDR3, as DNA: TGTGCCAGCAGCTTGGCTGGGGCTTTGAACACTGAAGCTTTCTTT. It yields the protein CASSLAGALNTEAFF.

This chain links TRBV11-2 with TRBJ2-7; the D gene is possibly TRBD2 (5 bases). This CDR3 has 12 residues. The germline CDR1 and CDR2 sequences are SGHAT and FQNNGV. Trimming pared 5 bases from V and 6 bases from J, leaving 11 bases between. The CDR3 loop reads CASSPGLFEQYF. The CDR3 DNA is TGTGCCAGCAGCCCTGGACTGTTCGAGCAGTACTTC.

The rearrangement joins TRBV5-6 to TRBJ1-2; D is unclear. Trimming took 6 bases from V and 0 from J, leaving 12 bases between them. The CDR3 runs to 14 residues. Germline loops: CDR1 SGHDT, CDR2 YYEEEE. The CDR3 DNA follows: TGTGCCAGCATAGCCTCCCCTACTAACTATGGCTACACCTTC. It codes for CASIASPTNYGYTF. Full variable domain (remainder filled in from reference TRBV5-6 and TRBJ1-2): DAGVTQSPTHLIKTRGQQVTLRCSPKSGHDTVSWYQQALGQGPQFIFQYYEEEERQRGNFPDRFSGHQFPNYSSELNVNALLLGDSALYLCASIASPTNYGYTFGSGTRLTVV.

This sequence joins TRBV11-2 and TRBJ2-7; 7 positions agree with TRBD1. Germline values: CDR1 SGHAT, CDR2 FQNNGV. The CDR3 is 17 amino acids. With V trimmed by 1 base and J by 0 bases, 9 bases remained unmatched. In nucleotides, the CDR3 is TGTGCCAGCAGCTTAGGTAGGGCCAGGGGGTTCTCCTACGAGCAGTACTTC. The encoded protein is CASSLGRARGFSYEQYF.

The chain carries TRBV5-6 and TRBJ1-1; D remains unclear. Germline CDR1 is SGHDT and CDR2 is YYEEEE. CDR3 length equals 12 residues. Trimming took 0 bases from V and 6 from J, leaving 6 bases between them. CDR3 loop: CASSLVVSEAFF. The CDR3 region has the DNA TGTGCCAGCAGCTTGGTTGTCTCTGAAGCTTTCTTT.

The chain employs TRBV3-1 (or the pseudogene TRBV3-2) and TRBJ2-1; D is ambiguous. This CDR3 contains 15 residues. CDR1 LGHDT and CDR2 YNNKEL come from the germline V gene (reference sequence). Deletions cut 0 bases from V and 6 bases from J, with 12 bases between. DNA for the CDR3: TGTGCCAGCAGCCAAGAGGCGGTCTACGGCAATGAGCAGTTCTTC. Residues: CASSQEAVYGNEQFF.

CDR3 loop: CASSETAQETQYF. In DNA, the CDR3 is TGTGCCAGCAGTGAGACAGCCCAAGAGACCCAGTACTTC. V gene TRBV25-1 combines with J gene TRBJ2-5; D perhaps matches TRBD1 (5 bases). Trimming stripped 3 bases from V and 1 base from J, with 6 bases between. The CDR3 sequence is 13 residues long. Germline V gene data show CDR1 as MGHDK and CDR2 as SYGVNS.

DNA of the CDR3: TGTGCCAGCAGTTACGGCAGCTATGGCTACACCTTC. Its protein is CASSYGSYGYTF. The chain joins TRBV6-5 to TRBJ1-2; no definite D call. CDR3 length: 12 residues. Trimming cost V 2 bases and J 4 bases, with 5 bases left between them. CDR1 MNHEY and CDR2 SVGAGI come from the germline V gene.

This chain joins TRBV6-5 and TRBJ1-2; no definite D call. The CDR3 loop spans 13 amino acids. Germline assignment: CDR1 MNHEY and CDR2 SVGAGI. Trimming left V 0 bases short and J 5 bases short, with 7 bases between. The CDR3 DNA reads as TGTGCCAGCAGTTACTCCCGAGGGTATGGCTACACCTTC. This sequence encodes CASSYSRGYGYTF.

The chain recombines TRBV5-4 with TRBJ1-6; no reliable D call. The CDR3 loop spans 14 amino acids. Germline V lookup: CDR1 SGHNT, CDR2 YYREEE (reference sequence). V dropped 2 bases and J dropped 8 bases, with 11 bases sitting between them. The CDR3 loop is CASSLNRVDSPLHF. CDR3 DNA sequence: TGTGCCAGCAGCTTAAACCGGGTGGATTCACCCCTCCACTTT.

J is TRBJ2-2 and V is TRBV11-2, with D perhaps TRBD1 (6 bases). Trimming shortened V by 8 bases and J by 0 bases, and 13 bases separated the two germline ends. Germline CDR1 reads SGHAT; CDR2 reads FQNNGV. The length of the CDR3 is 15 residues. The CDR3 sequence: CASGRGPTNTGELFF. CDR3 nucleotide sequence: TGTGCCAGCGGCAGGGGCCCAACGAACACCGGGGAGCTGTTTTTT.

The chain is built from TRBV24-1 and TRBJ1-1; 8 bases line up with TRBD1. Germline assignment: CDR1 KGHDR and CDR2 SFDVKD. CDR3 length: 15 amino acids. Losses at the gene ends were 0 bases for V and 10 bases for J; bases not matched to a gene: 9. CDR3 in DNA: TGTGCCACCAGTGATTTGGAGACAGGGGAATGCTCAGCTTTCTTT. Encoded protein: CATSDLETGECSAFF.

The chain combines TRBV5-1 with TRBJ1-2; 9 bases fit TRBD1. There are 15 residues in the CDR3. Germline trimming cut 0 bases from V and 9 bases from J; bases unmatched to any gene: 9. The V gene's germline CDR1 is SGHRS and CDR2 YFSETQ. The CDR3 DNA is TGCGCCAGCAGCTTGGATCTAGGGGGACAGGGACGCTACACCTTC. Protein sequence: CASSLDLGGQGRYTF.

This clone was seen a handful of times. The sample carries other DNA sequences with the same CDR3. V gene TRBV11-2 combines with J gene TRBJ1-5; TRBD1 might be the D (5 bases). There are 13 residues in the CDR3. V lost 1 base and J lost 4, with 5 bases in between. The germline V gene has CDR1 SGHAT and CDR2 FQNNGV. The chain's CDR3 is CASSLGQNQPQHF. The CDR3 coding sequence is TGTGCCAGCAGCTTAGGACAGAATCAGCCCCAGCATTTT. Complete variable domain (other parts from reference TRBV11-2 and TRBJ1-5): EAGVAQSPRYKIIEKRQSVAFWCNPISGHATLYWYQQILGQGPKLLIQFQNNGVVDDSQLPKDRFSAERLKGVDSTLKIQPAKLEDSAVYLCASSLGQNQPQHFGDGTRLSIL.

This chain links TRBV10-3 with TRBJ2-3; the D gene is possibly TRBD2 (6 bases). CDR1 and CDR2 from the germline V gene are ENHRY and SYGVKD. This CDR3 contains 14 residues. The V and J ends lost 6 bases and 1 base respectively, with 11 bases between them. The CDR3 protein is CAIRAWGGTDTQYF. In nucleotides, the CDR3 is TGTGCCATCAGGGCCTGGGGGGGCACAGATACGCAGTATTTT.

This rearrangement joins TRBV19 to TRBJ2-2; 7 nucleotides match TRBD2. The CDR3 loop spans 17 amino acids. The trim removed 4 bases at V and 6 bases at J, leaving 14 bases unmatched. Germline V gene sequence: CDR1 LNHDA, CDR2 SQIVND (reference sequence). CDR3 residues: CASSTQLRLALPGELFF. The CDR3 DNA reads TGTGCCAGTAGTACCCAGTTAAGACTAGCCCTTCCCGGGGAGCTGTTTTTT.

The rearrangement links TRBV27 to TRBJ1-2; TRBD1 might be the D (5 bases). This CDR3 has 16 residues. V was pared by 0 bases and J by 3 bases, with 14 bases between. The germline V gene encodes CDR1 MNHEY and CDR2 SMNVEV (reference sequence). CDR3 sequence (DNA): TGTGCCAGCAGTTTATCGTGGTCCGGCAGGGACTATGGCTACACCTTC. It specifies CASSLSWSGRDYGYTF.

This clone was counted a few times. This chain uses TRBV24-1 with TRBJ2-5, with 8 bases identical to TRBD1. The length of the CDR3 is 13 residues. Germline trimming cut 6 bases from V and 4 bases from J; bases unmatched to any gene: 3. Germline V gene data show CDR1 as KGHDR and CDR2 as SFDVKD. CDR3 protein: CATSQTGVETQYF. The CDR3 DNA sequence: TGTGCCACCAGTCAGACAGGGGTAGAGACCCAGTACTTC.

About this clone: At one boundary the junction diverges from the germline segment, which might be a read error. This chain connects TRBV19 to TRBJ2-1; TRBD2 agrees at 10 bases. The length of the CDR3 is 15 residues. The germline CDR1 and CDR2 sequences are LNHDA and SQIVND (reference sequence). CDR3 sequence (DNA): TGTGCCAGTAGGAGTAGCGGGAGGTCCTCCAATGAGCAGTTCTTC. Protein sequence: CASRSSGRSSNEQFF.

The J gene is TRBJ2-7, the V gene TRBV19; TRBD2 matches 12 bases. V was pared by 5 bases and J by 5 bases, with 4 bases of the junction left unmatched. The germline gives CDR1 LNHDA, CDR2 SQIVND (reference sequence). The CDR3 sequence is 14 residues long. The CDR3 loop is CASSLTSGSDEQYF. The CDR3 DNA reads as TGTGCCAGTAGTTTGACTAGCGGGAGTGACGAGCAGTACTTC.